This T cell receptor (beta chain) was captured by sequencing in a study of T cells in Graves' hyperthyroidism and ophthalmopathy. Study conclusions and caveats: Researchers report that a 13 V-J model separated ophthalmopathy from stable hyperthyroidism.

This clonotype appeared a few times. The antigen is undetermined. An absence of ophthalmopathy progression within 18 months meant stable Graves' hyperthyroidism. Patients aged 18 to 65 had newly diagnosed hyperthyroidism of under 2 months' duration. Exclusion followed for patients with uncontrolled infection, other autoimmune disease, pregnancy or lactation. The investigators amplified TCR beta CDR3 regions from RNA transcripts. HTBI primers were used for first-round RT-PCR of the TCR CDR3. TCRdb ran MiXCR on the multiplex PCR reads and lists one entry per CDR3 protein. The sample consists of hundreds of thousands of distinct CDR3 sequences, 30% to 40% of them appearing once. Sample: blood. The clonotype was recovered from a middle-aged woman with Graves' hyperthyroidism.

Here the CDR3 DNA reads TGCAGTGCTAGACTAGCGGGGGTGGAGACCGGGGAGCTGTTTTTT. It yields the protein CSARLAGVETGELFF. The V call is TRBV20-1, the J call TRBJ2-2; 10 nucleotides line up with TRBD2. V dropped 2 bases and J dropped 5; count of bases not matched to a gene: 5. This CDR3 is built from 15 residues. CDR1 DFQATT and CDR2 SNEGSKA come from the germline V gene (reference sequence).